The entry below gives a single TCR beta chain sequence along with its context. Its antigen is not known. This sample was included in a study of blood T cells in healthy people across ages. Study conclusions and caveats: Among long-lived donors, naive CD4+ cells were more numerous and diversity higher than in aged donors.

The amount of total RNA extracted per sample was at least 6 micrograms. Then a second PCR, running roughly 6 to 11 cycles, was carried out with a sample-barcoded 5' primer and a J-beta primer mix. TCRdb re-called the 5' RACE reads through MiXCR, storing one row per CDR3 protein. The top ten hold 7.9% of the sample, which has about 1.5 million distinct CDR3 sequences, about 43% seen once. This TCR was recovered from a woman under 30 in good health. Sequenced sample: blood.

The CDR3 is CASSFQAGTGTDTQYF. CDR3 coding DNA: TGCGCCAGCAGCTTCCAAGCGGGGACTGGCACAGATACGCAGTATTTT. The chain carries TRBV5-1 and TRBJ2-3, with 7 positions matching TRBD2. Germline values: CDR1 SGHRS, CDR2 YFSETQ. There are 16 residues in the CDR3. V shed 2 bases and J 1 base; nucleotides not matched to a gene: 7.